This T cell receptor beta chain is from a study of T cell repertoires in cytomegalovirus infection (dated by TCRdb to the late 2010s). Study-level background: The HLA type of each donor mattered for the analysis, because public TCR beta signatures pointed to carriage of CMV infection along with the matching HLA type. What the authors observed across the whole study: Carriers of CMV infection plus the relevant HLA type were discriminated by the cumulative frequency of public TCR beta family members in the study cohort and in an independent approximately 340-donor cohort. The ex vivo response was dominated by HLA-C-restricted CMV-specific TCR beta clonotypes, which also provided the single most frequent clonotype in two of eight donors.

A remark on this clonotype: The antigen this receptor binds is unknown. Per-base quality was not reported, and no clone a single base away is much larger than it.

TCRdb names Illumina HiSeq 1500 as the instrument used. TCRdb's own reprocessing of the public reads used fastp at Q25 and MiXCR and kept productive beta chains. For every CDR3 protein sequence, its rows merge into one entry that carries the most common genes and DNA. This sample holds about 160,000 distinct CDR3 sequences; approximately 17% were observed only once. About 19% of the sample lies in the top ten. The sample taken for sequencing was CD8+ T cells from PBMCs. This clonotype was obtained from a human donor in good health (CMV status not recorded). Some clones in this sample may be carry-over from other donors' samples.

The base sequence is TGTGCCAGCAGCAGACTAGCGGGGGACATTAGCACAGATACGCAGTATTTT. This sequence encodes CASSRLAGDISTDTQYF. The rearranged segments are TRBV2 and TRBJ2-3, and 12 junctional nucleotides match TRBD2. V ends up 6 bases short and J 0 bases short, with an unmatched junction base count of 7. Taken from cysteine to phenylalanine, the CDR3 has 17 residues. Of the read, only the CDR3 DNA is kept; its 51 bases are in frame from base 1. Looking up the germline V gene yields CDR1 SNHLY and CDR2 FYNNEI.